These 3 T cell receptor beta chains came from one sample sequenced in a study of blood T cell repertoires in COVID-19. The protocol was immunoSEQ multiplex PCR, while the TCRdb copy is restricted to in-frame clones and leaves out a portion. This table has 9,500 to 12,000 clones, 80% to 85% appearing once. The sample comprised peripheral blood. Receptors originate from a man between 65 and 85 years old with active COVID-19.

V and J are TRBV30 and TRBJ2-5, with 8 bases that match TRBD2. Germline CDR1 and CDR2: GTSNPN and SVGIG (reference sequence). This CDR3 region has 14 residues. The trim removed 2 bases at V and 6 bases at J, leaving 8 bases unmatched. CDR3 sequence reads: CAWSIRGGGQTQYF. The CDR3 DNA reads as TGTGCCTGGAGTATCCGTGGCGGGGGGCAGACCCAGTACTTC.

This clone turned up a few times. V usage is TRBV18 and J usage is TRBJ1-3; D ambiguous. The length of the CDR3 is 13 residues. Per the germline V gene, CDR1 is KGHSH and CDR2 is LQKENI. Deletions cut 6 bases from V and 0 bases from J, with 6 bases between. CDR3 amino acids: CASSSSSGNTIYF. The CDR3 bases are TGTGCCAGCTCCTCCTCCTCTGGAAACACCATATATTTT.

The rearrangement joins TRBV7-3 to TRBJ2-2, with 7 bases lining up with TRBD1. V lost 3 bases and J lost 4; bases outside the gene matches: 8. CDR3 length: 16 amino acids. Per the germline V gene, CDR1 is SGHTA and CDR2 is FQGTGA. The DNA of the CDR3 is TGTGCCAGCAGCTTCCCCACAGGGGATGGCACCGGGGAGCTGTTTTTT. Translated: CASSFPTGDGTGELFF.